A single sample gave rise to the 25 T cell receptor beta chains below, sequenced in a study of T cell clonality in common variable immunodeficiency. The method was immunoSEQ multiplex PCR; TCRdb's version includes in-frame clones alone and lacks a portion of them. Observed in the sample are around 57,000 clones, none of them singletons. Sequenced material: peripheral blood mononuclear cells. The receptors shown here come from a person aged 18-69 years in good health.

There are many counts of this clone. The read is 3 residues too short to cover the CDR3 end, so that end is filled in from the germline J gene. The V call is TRBV6-1, the J call TRBJ2-1, with 7 bases fitting TRBD2. CDR3 length equals 16 residues. The trim removed 3 bases at V and 6 bases at J, leaving 11 bases unmatched. Germline V gene lookup returns CDR1 MNHNS and CDR2 SASEGT. The CDR3: CASSELGLETGNEQFF. CDR3 bases read: TGTGCCAGCAGTGAGCTAGGACTAGAAACGGGCAATGAG.

Ten or more counts support this clone. The read finishes 3 residues shy of the CDR3 end, and the germline J gene is used to complete it. The chain links TRBV7-2 to TRBJ2-1; 11 bases map to TRBD2. The germline V gene encodes CDR1 SGHTA and CDR2 FQGNSA. This CDR3 region has 15 residues. V trimming: 5 bases; J trimming: 7 bases; junction bases outside the gene matches: 7. CDR3 loop: CASSLSGRAGNEQFF. Incomplete CDR3 DNA: TGTGCCAGCAGCCTTAGCGGGAGGGCCGGGAATGAG. The whole variable domain, filled in from reference TRBV7-2 and TRBJ2-1, reads GAGVSQSPSNKVTEKGKDVELRCDPISGHTALYWYRQSLGQGLEFLIYFQGNSAPDKSGLPSDRFSAERTGGSVSTLTIQRTQQEDSAVYLCASSLSGRAGNEQFFGPGTRLTVL.

The sample holds many counts of this clone. The read gets to within 3 residues of the CDR3 end, and the germline J gene fills in the rest. J is TRBJ2-3 and V is TRBV2, with D possibly being TRBD2 (7 bases). Trimming pared 6 bases from V and 3 bases from J, leaving 19 bases between. CDR3 length: 16 amino acids. Germline V gene lookup returns CDR1 SNHLY and CDR2 FYNNEI. The CDR3 loop is CASRRASGGGTDTQYF. Incomplete CDR3 DNA: TGTGCCAGCAGGAGGGCTAGCGGAGGGGGGACAGATACG.

The table lists this clone with a few counts. The sequence runs out 3 residues before the end of the CDR3; the remainder is reconstructed from the germline J gene. The gene calls are TRBV20-1 and TRBJ2-7, with TRBD2 as a possible D gene (6 bases). V was trimmed by 0 bases and J by 2 bases, leaving 11 bases between them. The CDR3 loop spans 14 amino acids. Germline lookup yields CDR1 DFQATT and CDR2 SNEGSKA (reference sequence). The sequenced part of the CDR3 DNA is TGCAGTGCTAGAGAGGTTGCGGGGACCTACGAG. Its translation: CSAREVAGTYE. The entire CDR3 protein is CSAREVAGTYEQYF.

The sample holds many counts of this clone. CDR3 bases read: TGTGCCAGTAGCCCCAGAGGCTTCCAAGAGACC. Translating gives CASSPRGFQET. The complete CDR3 reads CASSPRGFQETQYF. The chain is built from TRBV19 and TRBJ2-5; no firm D call. The read terminates 3 residues before the CDR3 end, so the remaining end is supplied by the germline J gene. The CDR3 extends over 14 amino acids. The V gene's germline CDR1 is LNHDA and CDR2 SQIVND (reference sequence). V shed 6 bases and J shed 1 base, with 12 bases lying between them.

Ten or more counts support this clone. The CDR3 end is not reached by the read, which stops 3 residues before it; the germline J gene fills it in. The gene calls are TRBV2 and TRBJ2-1, with 9 positions matching TRBD2. The CDR3 is 15 amino acids. V was clipped by 6 bases and J by 0 bases; unmatched bases: 3. The germline CDR1 and CDR2 sequences are SNHLY and FYNNEI. The chain's CDR3 is CASRASGNSYNEQFF. The covered CDR3 bases are TGTGCCAGCAGGGCTAGCGGGAACTCCTACAATGAG.

This clone has at least ten counts. The read finishes 3 residues shy of the CDR3 end, and the germline J gene is used to complete it. The rearrangement uses TRBV20-1 and TRBJ1-5; D not certain. CDR1 is DFQATT, CDR2 SNEGSKA, per germline (reference sequence). CDR3 length equals 15 residues. Trimming left V 1 base short and J 2 bases short, with 12 bases between. CDR3 amino acids: CSARVGEMRNQPQHF. The part of the CDR3 DNA that was read is TGCAGTGCTAGAGTCGGGGAAATGCGCAATCAGCCC.

This clone was observed a few times. Read sequence stops 3 residues before the CDR3 end, and the germline J gene provides the missing end. Additional DNA sequences in this sample encode the identical CDR3. The rearrangement joins TRBV18 to TRBJ1-5, with TRBD1 identical over 8 bases. The germline V gene encodes CDR1 KGHSH and CDR2 LQKENI. This CDR3 region has 14 residues. V lost 6 bases, J lost 5 bases, and 6 bases stayed unmatched. Incomplete CDR3 DNA: TGTGCCAGCTCTCAACAGGGGGTGTATCAGCCC. It is translated as CASSQQGVYQP. The entire CDR3 sequence reads CASSQQGVYQPQHF.

This clone was detected ten times or more. The read terminates 3 residues before the CDR3 end, so the remaining end is supplied by the germline J gene. The chain recombines TRBV7-2 with TRBJ2-5, with D tentatively TRBD1 or TRBD2 (5 bases each). The V gene lost 8 bases and the J gene lost 5 bases, with 18 bases spanning the gap. In germline, CDR1 is SGHTA, CDR2 FQGNSA. The CDR3 has 14 residues. CDR3: CASSRAPEGETQYF. CDR3 bases read: TGTGCCAGCTCTCGGGCACCTGAGGGGGAGACC. The whole variable domain, filled in from reference TRBV7-2 and TRBJ2-5, reads GAGVSQSPSNKVTEKGKDVELRCDPISGHTALYWYRQSLGQGLEFLIYFQGNSAPDKSGLPSDRFSAERTGGSVSTLTIQRTQQEDSAVYLCASSRAPEGETQYFGPGTRLLVL.

At least ten counts were recorded for this clone. The read halts 3 residues ahead of the CDR3 end, with the missing end drawn from the germline J gene. V and J are TRBV5-1 and TRBJ2-5, with TRBD2 matching 7 bases. The CDR3 length is 13 residues. The ends lost 5 bases at V and 1 base at J; junction bases unmatched: 2. The germline gives CDR1 SGHRS, CDR2 YFSETQ. The covered CDR3 bases are TGCGCCAGCAGGCCTAGCGGCCAAGAGACC. Protein product: CASRPSGQET. The entire CDR3 protein is CASRPSGQETQYF.

This clone showed up many times. The CDR3 end is not reached by the read, which stops 3 residues before it; the germline J gene fills it in. The rearrangement uses TRBV5-1 and TRBJ1-5, with 7 bases that match TRBD1. CDR1 and CDR2 (germline): SGHRS, YFSETQ. This CDR3 contains 16 residues. Trimming took 4 bases from V and 0 from J; bases not matched to a gene: 7. The part of the CDR3 DNA that was read is TGCGCCAGCAGCAACCCCGGGACAGTTAGCAATCAGCCC. Its translation is CASSNPGTVSNQP. The whole CDR3 sequence is CASSNPGTVSNQPQHF.

The table lists this clone with many counts. The read ends 3 residues shy of where the CDR3 ends; the end is completed using the germline J gene. The chain uses TRBV10-3 and TRBJ1-4, with D possibly TRBD1 on 6 matching bases. V dropped 5 bases and J dropped 8 bases, with 18 bases sitting between them. CDR1 is ENHRY and CDR2 is SYGVKD in the germline V gene. This CDR3 comprises 15 residues. The CDR3 bases that were read are TGTGCCATCAGTCCGCGACAGGATGGAGAGGAAAAA. Protein product: CAISPRQDGEEK. In full, the CDR3 is CAISPRQDGEEKLFF.

As to this clone: Read data end 3 residues before the CDR3 end; the end is taken from the germline J gene. The chain couples TRBV19 to TRBJ1-2, with D tentatively TRBD1 (5 bases). The CDR3 covers 12 residues. The V end was cut by 5 bases, the J end by 3 bases, with 7 bases between. Germline lookup yields CDR1 LNHDA and CDR2 SQIVND (reference sequence). The DNA read from the CDR3 is TGTGCCAGTAGTCTACAGGACTATGGC. The encoded protein is CASSLQDYG. The whole CDR3 protein reads CASSLQDYGYTF.

This clone was seen at least ten times. Read sequence stops 3 residues before the CDR3 end, and the germline J gene provides the missing end. The rearrangement uses TRBV7-8 and TRBJ1-3, with D perhaps TRBD1 (5 bases). The CDR3 extends over 16 amino acids. Per the germline V gene, CDR1 is SGHVS and CDR2 is FQNEAQ. Deletions cut 1 base from V and 4 bases from J, with 14 bases between. The CDR3: CASSLVRAGYGNTIYF. CDR3 DNA (partial): TGTGCCAGCAGCTTAGTTCGGGCAGGGTACGGAAACACC.

This clone has a count of ten or more. The read terminates 3 residues before the CDR3 end, so the remaining end is supplied by the germline J gene. The chain is built from TRBV14 and TRBJ2-1, with 9 bases fitting TRBD2. From germline, CDR1 is SGHDN and CDR2 FVKESK. The CDR3 is 13 residues long. J was trimmed by 9 bases and V by 2 bases; bases with no gene match: 2. Here the CDR3 reads CASSQLREGEQFF. CDR3 DNA, as far as it was read: TGTGCCAGCAGCCAACTGCGGGAGGGTGAG.

Notes on this clone: Coverage ceases 3 residues before the CDR3 finishes, and the germline J gene fills in the end. V gene TRBV6-2 or TRBV6-3 combines with J gene TRBJ1-2; D ambiguous. This CDR3 is built from 15 residues. CDR1 and CDR2 (germline): MNHEY, SVGEGT. The CDR3 spells CASRGPSGSSYDYTF. Incomplete CDR3 DNA: TGTGCCAGCAGGGGTCCTAGCGGGAGCTCCTACGAC.

In its sample, this clone was seen many times. The CDR3 extends 3 residues past the end of the read, so its final part is completed from the germline J gene. V usage is TRBV28 and J usage is TRBJ1-4; maybe TRBD1 (5 bases). Germline CDR1 MDHEN, CDR2 SYDVKM. There are 13 residues in the CDR3. Trimming removed 3 bases at V and 8 bases at J, with 10 bases between. The CDR3 DNA, read in part, is TGTGCCAGCAGTTTGGCAGGGCACGAAAAA. Translation: CASSLAGHEK. The whole CDR3 region reads CASSLAGHEKLFF.

This clone was observed many times. The CDR3 goes on 3 residues after the read ends, and that part is filled in from the germline J gene. The gene calls are TRBV20-1 and TRBJ1-5; a weak D match, TRBD1 (5 bases). Germline CDR1 is DFQATT and CDR2 is SNEGSKA (reference sequence). V shed 6 bases and J shed 7 bases, with 13 bases lying between them. The CDR3 spans 12 residues. CDR3 region: CSARSGRQPQHF. The sequenced part of the CDR3 DNA is TGCAGTGCCAGGTCAGGGAGACAGCCC.

This clone was detected many times. With the read ending 3 residues before the CDR3 end, the germline J gene is used to fill in that end. The chain uses TRBV7-6 and TRBJ1-1; perhaps TRBD1 as D (6 bases). V was shortened by 2 bases and J by 0 bases, with 10 bases between the two germline ends. CDR3 size: 15 residues. Germline loops: CDR1 SGHVS, CDR2 FNYEAQ. The CDR3 DNA, read in part, is TGTGCCAGCAGCTTACGTGACAGGATGAACACTGAA. Translation gives CASSLRDRMNTE. The complete CDR3 protein is CASSLRDRMNTEAFF. Filled out from reference TRBV7-6 and TRBJ1-1, the complete variable domain reads GAGVSQSPRYKVTKRGQDVALRCDPISGHVSLYWYRQALGQGPEFLTYFNYEAQQDKSGLPNDRFSAERPEGSISTLTIQRTEQRDSAMYRCASSLRDRMNTEAFFGQGTRLTVV.

This clone appeared many times. CDR3 protein: CASSFSGGVTGELFF. Incomplete CDR3 DNA: TGTGCCAGCTCATTCTCCGGGGGGGTAACCGGGGAG. The rearrangement joins TRBV18 to TRBJ2-2; TRBD2 matches at 8 bases. The sequenced fragment ends 3 residues before the CDR3 boundary, so the rest is inferred from the germline J gene. Per germline, CDR1 KGHSH and CDR2 LQKENI. CDR3 length: 15 amino acids. J lost 5 bases, V lost 5 bases, and 7 bases had no gene match.

This clone has ten or more counts. The read ends 3 residues before the CDR3 terminus; that terminus is restored from the germline J gene. The chain employs TRBV19 and TRBJ1-2; D is perhaps TRBD1 (6 bases). V was shortened by 10 bases and J by 2 bases, with 23 bases between the two germline ends. The CDR3 contains 16 residues. The germline V gene encodes CDR1 LNHDA and CDR2 SQIVND (reference sequence). The CDR3 loop is CATRLGAQGRNYGYTF. The covered CDR3 bases are TGTGCCACTAGACTGGGGGCGCAGGGCCGGAACTATGGC.

This clone was observed at least ten times. The read is 3 residues too short to cover the CDR3 end, so that end is filled in from the germline J gene. The chain recombines TRBV10-2 with TRBJ1-1; TRBD1 matches 7 bases. Germline CDR1 and CDR2: WSHSY and SAAADI. The CDR3 has 13 amino acids. V gave up 8 bases and J gave up 4 bases; unmatched junction bases: 7. The CDR3 loop reads CASSGQGGTEAFF. Partial CDR3 DNA: TGCGCCAGCTCGGGGCAGGGGGGCACTGAA.

This clone occurred many times. The read is 3 residues too short to cover the CDR3 end, so that end is filled in from the germline J gene. The gene calls are TRBV5-1 and TRBJ2-7; unclear D gene. Per germline, CDR1 SGHRS and CDR2 YFSETQ. The CDR3 runs 15 residues. V dropped 0 bases and J dropped 0 bases, with 10 bases sitting between them. This CDR3 reads CASSLAIGRSYEQYF. The sequenced CDR3 bases are TGCGCCAGCAGCTTGGCAATAGGGCGCTCCTACGAG.

The table lists this clone with many counts. Coverage ceases 3 residues before the CDR3 finishes, and the germline J gene fills in the end. The chain links TRBV5-6 to TRBJ2-3, with a weak D call TRBD1 (5 bases). Between the trimmed V and J ends, which lost 2 bases and 1 base, there was a span of 8 bases. CDR3 length equals 14 residues. Looked up from germline, CDR1 is SGHDT and CDR2 is YYEEEE. The CDR3 DNA, read in part, is TGTGCCAGCAGCTTTATCAGGGGCACAGATACG. Protein sequence: CASSFIRGTDT. The full CDR3 protein is CASSFIRGTDTQYF.

The sample holds many counts of this clone. Read data end 3 residues before the CDR3 end; the end is taken from the germline J gene. V gene TRBV19 combines with J gene TRBJ2-5; TRBD2 aligns across 10 bases. The germline V gene has CDR1 LNHDA and CDR2 SQIVND (reference sequence). The CDR3 spans 16 residues. Germline trimming cut 3 bases from V and 4 bases from J; bases unmatched to any gene: 8. CDR3 protein: CASSIGAGGRGETQYF. The sequenced part of the CDR3 DNA is TGTGCCAGTAGTATCGGAGCGGGAGGGAGGGGAGAGACC.